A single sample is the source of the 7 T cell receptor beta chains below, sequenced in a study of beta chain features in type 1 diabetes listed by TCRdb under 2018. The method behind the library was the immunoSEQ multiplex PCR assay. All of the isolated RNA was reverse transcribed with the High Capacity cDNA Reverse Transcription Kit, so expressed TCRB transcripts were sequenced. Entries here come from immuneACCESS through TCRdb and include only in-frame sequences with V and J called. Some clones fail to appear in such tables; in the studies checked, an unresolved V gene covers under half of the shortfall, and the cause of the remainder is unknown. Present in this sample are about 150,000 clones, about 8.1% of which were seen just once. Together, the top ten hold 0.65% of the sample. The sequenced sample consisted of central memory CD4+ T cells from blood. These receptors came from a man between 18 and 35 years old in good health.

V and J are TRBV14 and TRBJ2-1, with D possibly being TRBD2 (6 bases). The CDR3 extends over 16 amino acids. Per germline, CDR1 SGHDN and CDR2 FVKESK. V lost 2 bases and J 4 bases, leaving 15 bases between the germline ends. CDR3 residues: CASSQWGSGQYNEQFF. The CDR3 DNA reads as TGTGCCAGCAGCCAATGGGGTAGCGGCCAATACAATGAGCAGTTCTTC. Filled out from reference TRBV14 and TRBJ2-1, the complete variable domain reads EAGVTQFPSHSVIEKGQTVTLRCDPISGHDNLYWYRRVMGKEIKFLLHFVKESKQDESGMPNNRFLAERTGGTYSTLKVQPAELEDSGVYFCASSQWGSGQYNEQFFGPGTRLTVL.

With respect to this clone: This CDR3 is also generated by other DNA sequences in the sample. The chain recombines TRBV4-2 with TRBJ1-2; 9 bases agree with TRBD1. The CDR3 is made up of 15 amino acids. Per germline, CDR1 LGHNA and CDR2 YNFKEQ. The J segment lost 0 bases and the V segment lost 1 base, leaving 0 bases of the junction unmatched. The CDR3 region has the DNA TGTGCCAGCAGCCAAGGACAGGGGGCTAACTATGGCTACACCTTC. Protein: CASSQGQGANYGYTF.

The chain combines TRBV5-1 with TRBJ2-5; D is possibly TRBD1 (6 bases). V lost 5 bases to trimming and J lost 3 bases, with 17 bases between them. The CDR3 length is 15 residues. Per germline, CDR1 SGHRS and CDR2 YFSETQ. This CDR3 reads CASRPGIQGEETQYF. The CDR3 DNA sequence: TGCGCCAGCAGACCCGGGATACAGGGCGAAGAGACCCAGTACTTC. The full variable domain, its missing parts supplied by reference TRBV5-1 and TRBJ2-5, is KAGVTQTPRYLIKTRGQQVTLSCSPISGHRSVSWYQQTPGQGLQFLFEYFSETQRNKGNFPGRFSGRQFSNSRSEMNVSTLELGDSALYLCASRPGIQGEETQYFGPGTRLLVL.

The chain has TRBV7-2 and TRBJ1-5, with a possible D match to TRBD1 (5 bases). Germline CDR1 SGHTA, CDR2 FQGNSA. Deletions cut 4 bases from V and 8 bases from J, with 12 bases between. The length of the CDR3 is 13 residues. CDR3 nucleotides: TGTGCCAGCAGCTCCCAGGGTCGGGAGCCCCAGCATTTT. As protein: CASSSQGREPQHF.

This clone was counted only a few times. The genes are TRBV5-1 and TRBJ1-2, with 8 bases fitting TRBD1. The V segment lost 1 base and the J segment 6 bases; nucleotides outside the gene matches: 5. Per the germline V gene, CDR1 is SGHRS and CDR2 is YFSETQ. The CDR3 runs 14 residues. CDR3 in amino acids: CASSLLVTGDGYTF. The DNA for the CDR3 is TGCGCCAGCAGCTTGTTGGTGACAGGGGATGGCTACACCTTC.

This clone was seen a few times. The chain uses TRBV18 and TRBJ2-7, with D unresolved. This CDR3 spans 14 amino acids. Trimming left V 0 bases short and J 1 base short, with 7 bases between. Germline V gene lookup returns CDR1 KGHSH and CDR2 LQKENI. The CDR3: CASSPPSQSYEQYF. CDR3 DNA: TGTGCCAGCTCACCACCGTCTCAGTCCTACGAGCAGTACTTC. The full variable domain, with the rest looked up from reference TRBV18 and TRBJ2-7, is NAGVMQNPRHLVRRRGQEARLRCSPMKGHSHVYWYRQLPEEGLKFMVYLQKENIIDESGMPKERFSAEFPKEGPSILRIQQVVRGDSAAYFCASSPPSQSYEQYFGPGTRLTVT.

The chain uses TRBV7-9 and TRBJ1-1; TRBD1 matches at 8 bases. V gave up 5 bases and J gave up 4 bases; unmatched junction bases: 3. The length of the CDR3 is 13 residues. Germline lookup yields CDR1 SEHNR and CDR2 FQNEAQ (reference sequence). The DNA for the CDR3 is TGTGCCAGCAGCACACAGGGGGGCACTGAAGCTTTCTTT. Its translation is CASSTQGGTEAFF.